This entry features one T cell receptor beta chain sequence. What it recognizes is unknown. Germline CDR1 ENHRY, CDR2 SYGVKD. Trimming cost V 2 bases and J 5 bases, with 10 bases left between them. The CDR3 totals 13 residues. The sample comes from a study of blood T cells in healthy people across ages. Together with a sample-barcoded 5' primer, a J-beta primer mix was included in a second PCR lasting roughly 6 to 12 cycles. CDR3-containing paired-end reads numbering at least 2.5 million came from each sample. One entry per CDR3 protein results from TCRdb running MiXCR on the 5' RACE reads. The sample holds 1.5 million or so distinct CDR3 sequences, approximately 40% seen once. Whole-study findings and limits: From one million sequenced T cells, diversity estimates were lower bounds.

This TCR came from a woman aged 18-35 years in good health. The rearrangement uses TRBV10-3 and TRBJ2-7; D gene unclear. Sample: blood. This CDR3 is CAISEALLHEQYF. CDR3 DNA: TGTGCCATCAGTGAGGCGCTCTTACACGAGCAGTACTTC.